This T cell receptor (beta chain) derives from a study of blood T cell repertoires in COVID-19. Trimming cost V 5 bases and J 2 bases; bases outside gene matches: 5. CDR1 and CDR2 (germline): SEHNR, FQNEAQ (reference sequence). CDR3 length: 15 amino acids. The method was immunoSEQ multiplex PCR; TCRdb's version includes in-frame clones alone and lacks a portion of them. The data contain some 200,000 clones, roughly 79% of them singletons. The sample consisted of peripheral blood. This chain joins TRBV7-9 and TRBJ2-1; 8 bases fit TRBD1. The TCR comes from a woman older than 75 with COVID-19, enrolled during active disease. CDR3 residues: CASSLDRAAYNEQFF. CDR3 in DNA: TGTGCCAGCAGCCTGGACAGGGCGGCCTACAATGAGCAGTTCTTC. The full variable domain, rest sourced from reference TRBV7-9 and TRBJ2-1, is DTGVSQNPRHKITKRGQNVTFRCDPISEHNRLYWYRQTLGQGPEFLTYFQNEAQLEKSRLLSDRFSAERPKGSFSTLEIQRTEQGDSAMYLCASSLDRAAYNEQFFGPGTRLTVL.